The sample holds many counts of the clone carrying this T cell receptor beta chain. The V gene's germline CDR1 is MNHNS and CDR2 SASEGT. The length of the CDR3 is 15 residues. V lost 4 bases to trimming and J lost 1 base, with 13 bases between them. These data belong to a study of low-dose radiotherapy and immunotherapy resistance in tumors. Across the whole study: Cohort 1 was given 0.5 Gy fractions every 2 weeks, 6.5 Gy in total. Covering alpha and beta chains, TRAV- and TRBV-specific primers were used for the first-strand cDNA.

Amplification, which lasted around 20 PCR cycles, used a constant-region primer and V-primer adapter to amplify TCRs. In vitro transcription served to amplify the isolated mRNA. TCRdb processed the reads anew with MiXCR; each CDR3 protein has one entry. The table lists tens of thousands of distinct CDR3 sequences, 10% to 15% of them singletons. Stated time point: before trial treatment. The rearrangement uses TRBV6-1 and TRBJ1-1; D is perhaps TRBD1 (5 bases). Sequenced material: PBMCs, taken before treatment. This TCR was recovered from a female donor with ovarian cancer. The CDR3: CASSVEGLPNTEAFF. Written as DNA, the CDR3 is TGTGCCAGCAGTGTAGAGGGGCTACCGAACACTGAAGCTTTCTTT.